These 6 T cell receptor beta chains were sequenced from one sample in a study of cytomegalovirus exposure and HLA in healthy donors. The PCR had 60 Vbeta and 13 Jbeta primers. Generated by immunoSEQ multiplex PCR, the TCRdb table keeps only in-frame clones and is missing some. This repertoire shows 200,000 to 250,000 clones, approximately 83% found once; its top ten account for roughly a tenth. Sequencing input: PBMCs. The receptor set was obtained from a woman aged 45-65 years in good health and CMV-seropositive.

The chain is built from TRBV10-2 and TRBJ2-1, with 10 bases identical to TRBD2. CDR1 WSHSY and CDR2 SAAADI come from the germline V gene. The CDR3 totals 15 residues. V trimming: 4 bases; J trimming: 7 bases; junction bases outside the gene matches: 7. The CDR3, as DNA: TGCGCCAGCAGTGTGAAGCGGGGGGGCACGAATGAGCAGTTCTTC. Translated, it gives CASSVKRGGTNEQFF.

This rearrangement joins TRBV6-5 to TRBJ1-1; D not certain. In germline, CDR1 is MNHEY, CDR2 SVGAGI. This CDR3 region has 16 residues. Trimming shortened V by 0 bases and J by 3 bases, and 14 bases separated the two germline ends. In DNA, the CDR3 is TGTGCCAGCAGTTACTCCCGAGGCAGCCGAGACACTGAAGCTTTCTTT. Translating gives CASSYSRGSRDTEAFF.

V is TRBV9 and J is TRBJ1-4; the match to TRBD1 covers 8 bases. The CDR3 extends over 14 amino acids. Germline V CDR1 and CDR2: SGDLS, YYNGEE. J lost 5 bases, V lost 4 bases, and 4 bases had no gene match. CDR3 region: CASSRQGRNEKLFF. In nucleotides, the CDR3 is TGTGCCAGCAGCCGACAGGGGCGGAATGAAAAACTGTTTTTT.

CDR3 sequence reads: CASSLGRGDTEAFF. Written as DNA, the CDR3 is TGTGCCAGCAGCTTAGGCCGGGGGGACACTGAAGCTTTCTTT. V usage is TRBV5-4 and J usage is TRBJ1-1; tentatively, D is TRBD1 (5 bases). Germline CDR1 is SGHNT and CDR2 is YYREEE (reference sequence). The CDR3 covers 14 residues. The germline V and J ends were trimmed by 2 bases and 3 bases, with 11 bases remaining between them.

The chain has TRBV7-9 and TRBJ1-1, with 8 positions matching TRBD1. V lost 5 bases and J lost 4; bases outside the gene matches: 9. The CDR3 totals 15 residues. Germline V gives CDR1 SEHNR, CDR2 FQNEAQ (reference sequence). CDR3 region: CASSRNTGGGTEAFF. CDR3 nucleotide sequence: TGTGCCAGCAGCCGAAACACAGGGGGTGGCACTGAAGCTTTCTTT.

The gene calls are TRBV5-4 and TRBJ2-3; a possible D gene is TRBD2 (6 bases). Germline loops: CDR1 SGHNT, CDR2 YYREEE (reference sequence). The V gene lost 4 bases and the J gene lost 2 bases, with 14 bases spanning the gap. This CDR3 comprises 15 residues. DNA for the CDR3: TGTGCCAGCAGCCCAGGAGGGGCAAACACAGATACGCAGTATTTT. This translates into CASSPGGANTDTQYF.